Listed below are T cell receptor beta chains from one sample, sequenced in a study of CD8 T cells in Susac syndrome. TCRdb reprocessed the immunoSEQ multiplex PCR reads via MiXCR and lists one record per CDR3 protein. The sample has 150,000 to 200,000 distinct CDR3 sequences; roughly 94% are singletons. Sequencing was done on a sample of CD4+ T cells from PBMCs. Receptors were obtained from a human donor with Susac syndrome. Both conserved end residues are part of each CDR3. The D gene is left open where the match is weak. Size values are once, few and many counts, or a class for expanded clones, and some rows have none.

clone size: .; CDR3 length: 15; J gene: TRBJ2-1; D gene: TRBD2; V gene: TRBV3-1; CDR3 DNA: TGTGCCAGCAGCCAAGACGCTAGCGGGGAGGATGAGCAGTTCTTC; CDR3 protein: CASSQDASGEDEQFF
clone size: .; CDR3 length: 12; J gene: TRBJ2-3; D gene: .; V gene: TRBV30; CDR3 DNA: TGTGCCTGGGACAAAAACACAGATACGCAGTATTTT; CDR3 protein: CAWDKNTDTQYF
clone size: .; CDR3 length: 14; J gene: TRBJ1-1; D gene: .; V gene: TRBV30; CDR3 DNA: TGTGCCTGGAGTGTACCGTGGAAGTACACTGAAGCTTTCTTT; CDR3 protein: CAWSVPWKYTEAFF
clone size: .; CDR3 length: 15; J gene: TRBJ1-2; D gene: TRBD1; V gene: TRBV6-5; CDR3 DNA: TGTGCCAGCAGTTCCCACGGGACAGGAAACTATGGCTACACCTTC; CDR3 protein: CASSSHGTGNYGYTF
clone size: .; CDR3 length: 15; J gene: TRBJ2-2; D gene: .; V gene: TRBV27; CDR3 DNA: TGTGCCAGCGGTGTACAGGGTAGGGCTTCCGGGGAGCTGTTTTTT; CDR3 protein: CASGVQGRASGELFF
clone size: .; CDR3 length: 13; J gene: TRBJ2-7; D gene: .; V gene: TRBV9; CDR3 DNA: TGTGCCAGCAGCCCCCGAGGTAGGGACGAGCAGTACTTC; CDR3 protein: CASSPRGRDEQYF
clone size: .; CDR3 length: 15; J gene: TRBJ2-1; D gene: .; V gene: TRBV7-2; CDR3 DNA: TGTGCCAGCAGCCGTGGTAGAGGATCGTACAATGAGCAGTTCTTC; CDR3 protein: CASSRGRGSYNEQFF
clone size: .; CDR3 length: 14; J gene: TRBJ1-1; D gene: .; V gene: TRBV4-2; CDR3 DNA: TGTGCCAGCAGCCAAGATTCGCGGGGGAATGAAGCTTTCTTT; CDR3 protein: CASSQDSRGNEAFF
clone size: once; CDR3 length: 14; J gene: TRBJ2-1; D gene: TRBD2; V gene: TRBV24-1; CDR3 DNA: TGTGCCACCAGTCACGGGACTAGTCGCAATGAGCAGTTCTTC; CDR3 protein: CATSHGTSRNEQFF
clone size: .; CDR3 length: 11; J gene: TRBJ2-7; D gene: .; V gene: TRBV2; CDR3 DNA: TGTGCCAGCGCGGCCTCCTACGAGCAGTACTTC; CDR3 protein: CASAASYEQYF
clone size: .; CDR3 length: 14; J gene: TRBJ2-5; D gene: TRBD2; V gene: TRBV20-1; CDR3 DNA: TGCAGTGGCGGGACTAGCGGGAGTCAAGAGACCCAGTACTTC; CDR3 protein: CSGGTSGSQETQYF
clone size: .; CDR3 length: 12; J gene: TRBJ2-3; D gene: .; V gene: TRBV2; CDR3 DNA: TGTGCCAGCAGTGAAGGGTCGGATACGCAGTATTTT; CDR3 protein: CASSEGSDTQYF
clone size: .; CDR3 length: 17; J gene: TRBJ2-6; D gene: TRBD2; V gene: TRBV28; CDR3 DNA: TGTGCCAGCAGTCCGGGACTAGCGGGAGGTAGGGCCAACGTCCTGACTTTC; CDR3 protein: CASSPGLAGGRANVLTF
clone size: .; CDR3 length: 14; J gene: TRBJ2-3; D gene: TRBD2; V gene: TRBV10-2; CDR3 DNA: TGCGCCAGCAGCTGGACTAGCGCCACAGATACGCAGTATTTT; CDR3 protein: CASSWTSATDTQYF
clone size: once; CDR3 length: 14; J gene: TRBJ2-3; D gene: .; V gene: TRBV20-1; CDR3 DNA: TGCAGTGCTACGGGGACCGCGAACACAGATACGCAGTATTTT; CDR3 protein: CSATGTANTDTQYF
clone size: .; CDR3 length: 19; J gene: TRBJ2-2; D gene: TRBD2; V gene: TRBV9; CDR3 DNA: TGTGCCAGCAGCGTGGCCGGGACTAGCGGGGCCACTAACACCGGGGAGCTGTTTTTT; CDR3 protein: CASSVAGTSGATNTGELFF
clone size: .; CDR3 length: 14; J gene: TRBJ1-4; D gene: TRBD1; V gene: TRBV29-1; CDR3 DNA: TGCAGCGTCCGAAAGGGGGCAGAAAATGAAAAACTGTTTTTT; CDR3 protein: CSVRKGAENEKLFF
clone size: .; CDR3 length: 14; J gene: TRBJ1-1; D gene: TRBD1; V gene: TRBV5-6; CDR3 DNA: TGTGCCAGCAGCTTTGGGACAGAGAACACTGAAGCTTTCTTT; CDR3 protein: CASSFGTENTEAFF
clone size: .; CDR3 length: 14; J gene: TRBJ1-2; D gene: .; V gene: TRBV9; CDR3 DNA: TGTGCCAGCAGCGTATTAGGGGGGCCCAATGGCTACACCTTC; CDR3 protein: CASSVLGGPNGYTF
clone size: .; CDR3 length: 13; J gene: TRBJ2-3; D gene: .; V gene: TRBV24-1; CDR3 DNA: TGTGCCACCTCCTCCGGGACCCCAGATACGCAGTATTTT; CDR3 protein: CATSSGTPDTQYF
clone size: .; CDR3 length: 12; J gene: TRBJ2-7; D gene: .; V gene: TRBV30; CDR3 DNA: TGTGCCTGGAGTGTTTTCCGGGACAAGCAGTACTTC; CDR3 protein: CAWSVFRDKQYF
clone size: .; CDR3 length: 16; J gene: TRBJ2-3; D gene: .; V gene: TRBV4-2; CDR3 DNA: TGTGCCAGCAGCCAAGATAGTGGGGGTCCGGGGGATACGCAGTATTTT; CDR3 protein: CASSQDSGGPGDTQYF
clone size: .; CDR3 length: 15; J gene: TRBJ2-3; D gene: .; V gene: TRBV7-2; CDR3 DNA: TGTGCCAGCAGCAAGACTAGAGCAAGGACAGATACGCAGTATTTT; CDR3 protein: CASSKTRARTDTQYF
clone size: .; CDR3 length: 14; J gene: TRBJ2-7; D gene: .; V gene: TRBV9; CDR3 DNA: TGTGCCAGCAGCGTAGCAAGAACCCCGAGGGAGCAGTACTTC; CDR3 protein: CASSVARTPREQYF
clone size: once; CDR3 length: 11; J gene: TRBJ2-5; D gene: .; V gene: TRBV27; CDR3 DNA: TGTGCCAGCAGTGATTTGGAGACCCAGTACTTC; CDR3 protein: CASSDLETQYF
clone size: .; CDR3 length: 13; J gene: TRBJ2-7; D gene: .; V gene: TRBV4-1; CDR3 DNA: TGCGCCAGCAGCCAAGTATTGTTCTACGAGCAGTACTTC; CDR3 protein: CASSQVLFYEQYF
clone size: .; CDR3 length: 13; J gene: TRBJ2-7; D gene: .; V gene: TRBV20-1; CDR3 DNA: TGCAGTTCCTCCCCGACCGGCGCCTACGAGCAGTACTTC; CDR3 protein: CSSSPTGAYEQYF
clone size: .; CDR3 length: 16; J gene: TRBJ2-2; D gene: .; V gene: TRBV5-1; CDR3 DNA: TGCGCCAGCAGCTTAACCGGGACGGCGAACACCGGGGAGCTGTTTTTT; CDR3 protein: CASSLTGTANTGELFF
clone size: .; CDR3 length: 11; J gene: TRBJ2-7; D gene: .; V gene: TRBV9; CDR3 DNA: TGTGCCAGCTCGGGGTATCACGAGCAGTACTTC; CDR3 protein: CASSGYHEQYF
clone size: .; CDR3 length: 16; J gene: TRBJ1-5; D gene: .; V gene: TRBV20-1; CDR3 DNA: TGCAGTGCTAGAGATGTCCGGCAAGGGTTTAATCAGCCCCAGCATTTT; CDR3 protein: CSARDVRQGFNQPQHF
clone size: once; CDR3 length: 14; J gene: TRBJ1-1; D gene: .; V gene: TRBV7-2; CDR3 DNA: TGTGCCAGCAGCTTCATCAGGGACGGCACTGAAGCTTTCTTT; CDR3 protein: CASSFIRDGTEAFF
clone size: .; CDR3 length: 12; J gene: TRBJ2-1; D gene: .; V gene: TRBV7-2; CDR3 DNA: TGTGCCAGCAGCTCGGAGCGATTAGGGCAGTTCTTC; CDR3 protein: CASSSERLGQFF
clone size: once; CDR3 length: 14; J gene: TRBJ2-5; D gene: .; V gene: TRBV24-1; CDR3 DNA: TGTGCCACCAGTGATTTGCTCCCCCCAGAGACCCAGTACTTC; CDR3 protein: CATSDLLPPETQYF
clone size: .; CDR3 length: 14; J gene: TRBJ2-1; D gene: .; V gene: TRBV9; CDR3 DNA: TGTGCCAGCAGCGTAGGGTCAAGAAACAATGAGCAGTTCTTC; CDR3 protein: CASSVGSRNNEQFF
clone size: few; CDR3 length: 13; J gene: TRBJ1-1; D gene: .; V gene: TRBV3-1; CDR3 DNA: TGTGCCAGCAGCCAGGGAGTGAACACTGAAGCTTTCTTT; CDR3 protein: CASSQGVNTEAFF
clone size: .; CDR3 length: 13; J gene: TRBJ1-1; D gene: TRBD1; V gene: TRBV29-1; CDR3 DNA: TGCAGCGTTCTCGGACAGGGTGGGAATGAAGCTTTCTTT; CDR3 protein: CSVLGQGGNEAFF
clone size: .; CDR3 length: 14; J gene: TRBJ2-7; D gene: TRBD1; V gene: TRBV20-1; CDR3 DNA: TGCAGTGCTAGAGTGGCAGGGGGAACCTACGAGCAGTACTTC; CDR3 protein: CSARVAGGTYEQYF
clone size: .; CDR3 length: 12; J gene: TRBJ1-1; D gene: .; V gene: TRBV3-1; CDR3 DNA: TGTGCCAGCAGCCAAGCGGAGGTCGGAGTTTTCTTT; CDR3 protein: CASSQAEVGVFF
clone size: .; CDR3 length: 13; J gene: TRBJ1-3; D gene: .; V gene: TRBV29-1; CDR3 DNA: TGCAGCGTTGGTGTCAGCTCTGGAAACACCATATATTTT; CDR3 protein: CSVGVSSGNTIYF
clone size: .; CDR3 length: 14; J gene: TRBJ1-2; D gene: .; V gene: TRBV30; CDR3 DNA: TGTGCCTGGAGTCCCTACGACGGGAACTATGGCTACACCTTC; CDR3 protein: CAWSPYDGNYGYTF
clone size: .; CDR3 length: 16; J gene: TRBJ2-2; D gene: .; V gene: TRBV3-1; CDR3 DNA: TGTGCCAGCAGCCCAGACAGTGCGCGAATCTCCGGGGAGCTGTTTTTT; CDR3 protein: CASSPDSARISGELFF
clone size: .; CDR3 length: 14; J gene: TRBJ1-1; D gene: .; V gene: TRBV30; CDR3 DNA: TGTGCCTGGAGTCCATGGACGGGGAACACTGAAGCTTTCTTT; CDR3 protein: CAWSPWTGNTEAFF
clone size: .; CDR3 length: 11; J gene: TRBJ2-7; D gene: .; V gene: TRBV30; CDR3 DNA: TGTGCCTGGACAGGGACCTACGAGCAGTACTTC; CDR3 protein: CAWTGTYEQYF
clone size: .; CDR3 length: 16; J gene: TRBJ2-6; D gene: .; V gene: TRBV7-8; CDR3 DNA: TGTGCCAGCAGCTTAACTTACATTACCGGGGCCAACGTCCTGACTTTC; CDR3 protein: CASSLTYITGANVLTF
clone size: .; CDR3 length: 16; J gene: TRBJ2-1; D gene: TRBD1; V gene: TRBV7-2; CDR3 DNA: TGTGCCAGCAGCTTAGGGCGGACAGGGTTTCCAGATGAGCAGTTCTTC; CDR3 protein: CASSLGRTGFPDEQFF
clone size: .; CDR3 length: 14; J gene: TRBJ2-1; D gene: TRBD2; V gene: TRBV4-2; CDR3 DNA: TGTGCCAGCAGCCAGACTAGCGAGGACAATGAGCAGTTCTTC; CDR3 protein: CASSQTSEDNEQFF
clone size: .; CDR3 length: 12; J gene: TRBJ2-1; D gene: .; V gene: TRBV20-1; CDR3 DNA: TGCAGTGAAAGACTAGTGGGCAATGAGCAGTTCTTC; CDR3 protein: CSERLVGNEQFF
clone size: .; CDR3 length: 13; J gene: TRBJ1-5; D gene: .; V gene: TRBV5-1; CDR3 DNA: TGCGCCAGCAGCTTGGAAGGTACGGGGCCCCAGCATTTT; CDR3 protein: CASSLEGTGPQHF
clone size: .; CDR3 length: 15; J gene: TRBJ2-3; D gene: .; V gene: TRBV20-1; CDR3 DNA: TGCAGTGCTCCCCCTCCGTGGGAGAGCACAGATACGCAGTATTTT; CDR3 protein: CSAPPPWESTDTQYF
clone size: .; CDR3 length: 13; J gene: TRBJ1-1; D gene: .; V gene: TRBV30; CDR3 DNA: TGTGCCTGGAGTGTACTTAGGAACACTGAAGCTTTCTTT; CDR3 protein: CAWSVLRNTEAFF
clone size: .; CDR3 length: 11; J gene: TRBJ1-1; D gene: .; V gene: TRBV30; CDR3 DNA: TGTGCCTGGAGTGGTTACAGAGAAGCTTTCTTT; CDR3 protein: CAWSGYREAFF
clone size: .; CDR3 length: 15; J gene: TRBJ2-3; D gene: TRBD2; V gene: TRBV30; CDR3 DNA: TGTGCCTGGAGTAAGGCACTAGCGGTTTCAGATACGCAGTATTTT; CDR3 protein: CAWSKALAVSDTQYF